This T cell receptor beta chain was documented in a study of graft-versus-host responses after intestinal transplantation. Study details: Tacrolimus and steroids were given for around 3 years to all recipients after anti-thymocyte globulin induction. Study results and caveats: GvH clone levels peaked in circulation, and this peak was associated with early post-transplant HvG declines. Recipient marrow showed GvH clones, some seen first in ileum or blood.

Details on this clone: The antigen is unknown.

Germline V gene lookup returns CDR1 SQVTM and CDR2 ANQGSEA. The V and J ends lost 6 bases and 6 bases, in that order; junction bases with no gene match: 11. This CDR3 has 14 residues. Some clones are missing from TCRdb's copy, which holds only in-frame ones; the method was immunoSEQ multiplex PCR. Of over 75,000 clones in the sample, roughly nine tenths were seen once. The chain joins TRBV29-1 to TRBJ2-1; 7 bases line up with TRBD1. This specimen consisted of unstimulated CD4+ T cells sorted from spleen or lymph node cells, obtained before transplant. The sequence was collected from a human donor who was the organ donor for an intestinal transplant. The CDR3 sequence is CSVNRDSQFNEQFF. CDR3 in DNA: TGCAGCGTGAACCGGGACAGCCAATTCAATGAGCAGTTCTTC.